This entry lists 20 T cell receptor beta chains sequenced from one sample in a study of cytomegalovirus exposure and HLA in healthy donors. Researchers ran the PCR with 60 Vbeta and 13 Jbeta primers. Assay: immunoSEQ multiplex PCR; the TCRdb copy retains only in-frame clones and omits some. The table includes over 100,000 clones, roughly 83% detected once. Sequencing was done on a sample of PBMCs. These receptors came from a woman under 30 in good health and CMV-seropositive.

V is TRBV11-3 and J is TRBJ2-7; 9 bases agree with TRBD1. CDR3 length: 14 residues. Per germline, CDR1 SGHNT and CDR2 YENEEA. The J segment lost 2 bases and the V segment lost 5 bases, leaving 4 bases of the junction unmatched. The CDR3 loop is CASSPGTGTYEQYF. CDR3 bases: TGTGCCAGCAGCCCCGGGACAGGGACCTACGAGCAGTACTTC.

This clone was recorded a few times. The CDR3 DNA is TGCGCCAGCAGCTTGTTAGCGGGAGAGGGGAACACCGGGGAGCTGTTTTTT. This codes for CASSLLAGEGNTGELFF. V gene TRBV5-1 combines with J gene TRBJ2-2; 9 bases are a match to TRBD2. The CDR3 runs 17 residues. Unmatched junction bases numbered 5, after V lost 1 base and J lost 1 base. The germline V gene encodes CDR1 SGHRS and CDR2 YFSETQ.

J is TRBJ2-4 and V is TRBV4-1, with 9 bases aligning to TRBD2. Germline loops: CDR1 MGHRA, CDR2 YSYEKL. The CDR3 sequence is 16 residues long. V shed 3 bases and J 6 bases; nucleotides not matched to a gene: 9. The CDR3 spells CASSHLSGGLGNIQYF. CDR3 coding DNA: TGCGCCAGCAGCCACCTTAGCGGGGGTCTGGGAAACATTCAGTACTTC.

The chain recombines TRBV19 with TRBJ2-5; TRBD2 might be the D (5 bases). Trimming cost V 4 bases and J 2 bases, with 20 bases left between them. The CDR3 is 17 residues long. The V gene's germline CDR1 is LNHDA and CDR2 SQIVND (reference sequence). CDR3 sequence (DNA): TGTGCCAGTAGTAGACCCGAGCGGTCGTCCCATCAAGAGACCCAGTACTTC. This gives the protein CASSRPERSSHQETQYF.

This chain uses TRBV10-1 with TRBJ2-2, with unresolved D. Between the trimmed V and J ends, which lost 3 bases and 1 base, there was a span of 3 bases. Germline CDR1 is WNHNN and CDR2 is SYGVQD (reference sequence). The CDR3 runs to 13 residues. The CDR3 reads CASSELNTGELFF. In nucleotides, the CDR3 is TGCGCCAGCAGTGAACTGAACACCGGGGAGCTGTTTTTT.

CDR3 in amino acids: CASSIDWAGGEDTQYF. The CDR3 nucleotides read TGTGCCAGTAGTATAGATTGGGCAGGGGGTGAAGATACGCAGTATTTT. The chain uses TRBV19 and TRBJ2-3; 7 nucleotides match TRBD1. Germline trimming cut 0 bases from V and 5 bases from J; bases unmatched to any gene: 8. The CDR3 has 16 residues. The germline V gene has CDR1 LNHDA and CDR2 SQIVND (reference sequence).

This clone was seen more than once but under ten times. This rearrangement joins TRBV5-4 to TRBJ2-1; TRBD2 agrees at 8 bases. The CDR3 totals 15 residues. Trimming cost V 6 bases and J 8 bases; bases outside gene matches: 13. Germline V gives CDR1 SGHNT, CDR2 YYREEE (reference sequence). The CDR3 nucleotides read TGTGCCAGCACCCCTCGAGGGACTAGAAGAGATGAGCAGTTCTTC. It specifies CASTPRGTRRDEQFF.

In the case of this clone: At one end, the junction sequence differs from germline, possibly due to a read error. The CDR3 sequence: CASNVDGRNSYNEQFF. In DNA form, the CDR3 reads TGTGCCAGCAACGTAGACGGGAGGAATTCCTACAATGAGCAGTTCTTC. The genes are TRBV9 and TRBJ2-1, with 7 bases identical to TRBD2. The CDR3 is made up of 16 amino acids. Germline V gene sequence: CDR1 SGDLS, CDR2 YYNGEE.

This chain uses TRBV6-1 with TRBJ1-2; D is possibly TRBD1 (5 bases). This CDR3 is built from 13 residues. Trimming removed 6 bases from V and 4 bases from J, with 12 bases in between. Germline values: CDR1 MNHNS, CDR2 SASEGT. The chain's CDR3 is CASRLTGSYGYTF. Written as DNA, the CDR3 is TGTGCCAGCAGGCTAACAGGAAGCTATGGCTACACCTTC.

The sample holds one count of this clone. The chain carries TRBV29-1 and TRBJ2-6; 11 bases match TRBD1. The CDR3 has 16 amino acids. V shed 4 bases, J shed 4 bases, and the junction held 6 bases outside the gene matches. Germline V lookup: CDR1 SQVTM, CDR2 ANQGSEA. The CDR3 protein is CSVGGQGASGANVLTF. CDR3 in DNA: TGCAGCGTTGGTGGACAGGGGGCCTCCGGGGCCAACGTCCTGACTTTC.

V usage is TRBV6-6 and J usage is TRBJ2-5; the match to TRBD2 covers 7 bases. Germline values: CDR1 MNHNY, CDR2 SVGAGI (reference sequence). Unmatched junction bases numbered 8, after V lost 4 bases and J lost 3 bases. The CDR3 sequence is 15 residues long. CDR3 DNA sequence: TGTGCCAGCAGTTGGACGACTAGCACAGAAGAGACCCAGTACTTC. Its translation: CASSWTTSTEETQYF.

The chain combines TRBV25-1 with TRBJ1-3; no clear D. CDR3 length equals 15 residues. Germline-derived CDR1 and CDR2 are MGHDK and SYGVNS. V was clipped by 4 bases and J by 9 bases, with 19 bases between them. The CDR3 DNA follows: TGTGCCAGCAGTGGGACTTTTTCCAAACAAGTCACCATATATTTT. Its protein product is CASSGTFSKQVTIYF.

The chain recombines TRBV6-5 with TRBJ1-5, with D possibly being TRBD1 (5 bases). Germline lookup yields CDR1 MNHEY and CDR2 SVGAGI. Trimming shortened V by 2 bases and J by 0 bases, and 8 bases separated the two germline ends. The CDR3 sequence is 15 residues long. CDR3 in DNA: TGTGCCAGCAGTTACACTCAGGGTAGCAATCAGCCCCAGCATTTT. Translated: CASSYTQGSNQPQHF.

This sequence joins TRBV10-1 and TRBJ2-3; D gene uncertain. The CDR3 has 15 amino acids. The V gene's germline CDR1 is WNHNN and CDR2 SYGVQD (reference sequence). V was shortened by 0 bases and J by 2 bases, with 9 bases between the two germline ends. Written as DNA, the CDR3 is TGCGCCAGCAGTGAGTCGACCGGAGCCACAGATACGCAGTATTTT. It encodes CASSESTGATDTQYF.

This clone appeared a few times. This rearrangement joins TRBV20-1 to TRBJ1-2, with D tentatively TRBD1 (6 bases). CDR1 and CDR2 from the germline V gene are DFQATT and SNEGSKA (reference sequence). This CDR3 spans 11 amino acids. The V and J ends lost 6 bases and 6 bases respectively, with 11 bases between them. The DNA for the CDR3 is TGCAGTGCCCAGGGGTTAAATGGCTACACCTTC. Translation gives CSAQGLNGYTF.

The rearrangement joins TRBV30 to TRBJ2-1, with D maybe TRBD1 (5 bases). CDR3 length equals 13 residues. In germline, CDR1 is GTSNPN, CDR2 SVGIG (reference sequence). CDR3 sequence (DNA): TGTGCGCTAGACCGGCAGGGCTACAATGAGCAGTTCTTC. Translated: CALDRQGYNEQFF.

V usage is TRBV19 and J usage is TRBJ1-5; 8 bases map to TRBD1. This CDR3 spans 14 amino acids. V trimming: 7 bases; J trimming: 5 bases; junction bases outside the gene matches: 7. Germline values: CDR1 LNHDA, CDR2 SQIVND (reference sequence). In DNA, the CDR3 is TGTGCCAGTAAAAAGGACAGGGACTATCAGCCCCAGCATTTT. Translated, it gives CASKKDRDYQPQHF.

The rearrangement joins TRBV19 to TRBJ2-3, with D perhaps matching TRBD2 (5 bases). CDR3 length: 15 amino acids. In germline, CDR1 is LNHDA, CDR2 SQIVND (reference sequence). The ends were cut back, 7 bases at V and 4 bases at J, with 18 bases in the middle. CDR3 DNA: TGTGCCAGTACTTTTCCCGGGATGGGTTCAGATACGCAGTATTTT. This encodes CASTFPGMGSDTQYF.

The gene calls are TRBV11-2 and TRBJ1-1; 9 nucleotides align to TRBD1. Germline-derived CDR1 and CDR2 are SGHAT and FQNNGV. Losses at the gene ends were 5 bases for V and 0 bases for J; bases not matched to a gene: 10. The CDR3 loop spans 17 amino acids. The CDR3 DNA reads as TGTGCCAGCAGCCTGGGACAGGGAAGGAGGCTGAACACTGAAGCTTTCTTT. This encodes CASSLGQGRRLNTEAFF.

This chain joins TRBV4-1 and TRBJ2-1, with 8 bases fitting TRBD1. The length of the CDR3 is 15 residues. Germline values: CDR1 MGHRA, CDR2 YSYEKL. Trimming at V came to 2 bases and at J to 9 bases, leaving 9 bases not matched to a gene. CDR3 DNA: TGCGCCAGCAGCCAACGTCGGACAGGGTCTACTGAGCAGTTCTTC. It yields the protein CASSQRRTGSTEQFF.